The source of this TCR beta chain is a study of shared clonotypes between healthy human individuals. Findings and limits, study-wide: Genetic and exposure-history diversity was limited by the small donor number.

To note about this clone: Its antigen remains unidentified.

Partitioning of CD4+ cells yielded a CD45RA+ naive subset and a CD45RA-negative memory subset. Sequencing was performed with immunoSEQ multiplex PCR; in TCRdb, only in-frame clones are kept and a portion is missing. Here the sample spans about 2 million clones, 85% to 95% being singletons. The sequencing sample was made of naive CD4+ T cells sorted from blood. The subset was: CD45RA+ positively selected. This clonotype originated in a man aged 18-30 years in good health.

The CDR3 DNA reads TGTGCCAGCAGCCAAGTCTTAAGGGGTGGTGAGCAGTTCTTC. Amino acids: CASSQVLRGGEQFF. The V gene is TRBV14, the J gene TRBJ2-1; D is perhaps TRBD1 (5 bases). The CDR3 sequence is 14 residues long. The V end was cut by 1 base, the J end by 9 bases, with 13 bases between. Germline-derived CDR1 and CDR2 are SGHDN and FVKESK.